This TCR beta chain stems from a study of tumor-infiltrating lymphocytes in primary liver carcinoma. The CDR3 is made up of 16 amino acids. Germline CDR1 SGHNT, CDR2 YENEEA. With roughly 500 ng total RNA as template and a constant-region primer, TCR beta cDNA was made. Sequencing libraries for TCR beta derived from three nested multiplex PCR rounds that used slightly modified ARM-PCR. A C-beta reverse primer and TRBV1-TRBV30 forward primers served in each of the first two PCR rounds, at ten to eleven cycles apiece. From the multiplex PCR reads, TCRdb called clonotypes with MiXCR, one entry per CDR3 protein. The sample includes approximately 300,000 distinct CDR3 sequences, roughly two thirds of them seen just once. With respect to this clonotype: At one end, the junction sequence differs from germline, possibly due to a read error.

The study extracted blood RNA from unsorted whole blood and also extracted germline DNA. Sample: peripheral blood. The chain links TRBV11-3 to TRBJ2-1; possibly TRBD1 for D (6 bases). The sequence was collected from a man aged 40-50 years with primary liver carcinoma and hepatitis B virus infection. In DNA, the CDR3 is TGTGCCAGCAGCCGGCTAGGGGGAAGCTCCTACAAAGAGCAGTCCTTC. The encoded protein is CASSRLGGSSYKEQSF.